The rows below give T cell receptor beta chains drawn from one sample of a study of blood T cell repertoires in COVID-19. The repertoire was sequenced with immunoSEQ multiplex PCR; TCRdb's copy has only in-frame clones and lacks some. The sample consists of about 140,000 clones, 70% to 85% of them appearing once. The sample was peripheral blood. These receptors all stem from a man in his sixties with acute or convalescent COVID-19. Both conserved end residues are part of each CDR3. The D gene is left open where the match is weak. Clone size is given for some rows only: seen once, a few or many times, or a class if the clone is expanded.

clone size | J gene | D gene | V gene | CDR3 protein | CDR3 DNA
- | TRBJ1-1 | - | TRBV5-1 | CASSNQVVGTEAFF | TGCGCCAGCAGCAATCAGGTAGTCGGTACTGAAGCTTTCTTT
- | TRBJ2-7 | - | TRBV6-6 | CASTIPPGGEQYF | TGTGCCAGCACCATTCCCCCGGGTGGGGAGCAGTACTTC
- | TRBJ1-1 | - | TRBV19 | CASSTAGDTEAFF | TGTGCCAGTAGTACCGCAGGGGACACTGAAGCTTTCTTT
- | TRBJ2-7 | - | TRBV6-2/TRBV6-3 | CASSPTAGGEQYF | TGTGCCAGCAGTCCAACGGCCGGGGGCGAGCAGTACTTC
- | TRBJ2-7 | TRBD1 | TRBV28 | CASGYWTGGNEQYF | TGTGCCAGCGGGTACTGGACAGGGGGCAACGAGCAGTACTTC
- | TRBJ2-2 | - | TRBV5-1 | CASSPGRISTGELFF | TGCGCCAGCAGCCCAGGGAGGATAAGCACCGGGGAGCTGTTTTTT
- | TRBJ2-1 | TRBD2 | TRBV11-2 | CASSQQRGRNEQFF | TGTGCCAGCAGCCAGCAGCGGGGCAGGAATGAGCAGTTCTTC
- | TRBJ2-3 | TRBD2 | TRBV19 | CASSPISTSATYTQYF | TGTGCCAGTAGTCCGATTTCGACTAGCGCAACATATACGCAGTATTTT
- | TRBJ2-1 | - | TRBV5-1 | CASSLAYTGSAYNEQFF | TGCGCCAGCAGCTTGGCTTACACAGGGTCCGCTTACAATGAGCAGTTCTTC
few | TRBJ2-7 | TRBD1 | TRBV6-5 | CASRNSGTGAYEQYF | TGTGCCAGCAGGAACTCCGGGACAGGGGCCTACGAGCAGTACTTC
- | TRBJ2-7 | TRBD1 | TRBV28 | CASSSSPGQGTYEQYF | TGTGCCAGCAGTTCATCCCCGGGACAGGGGACTTACGAGCAGTACTTC
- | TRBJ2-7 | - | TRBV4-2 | CASSQGVNSYEQYF | TGTGCCAGCAGCCAAGGAGTCAACTCCTACGAGCAGTACTTC
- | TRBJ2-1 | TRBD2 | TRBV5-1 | CASHSGNSYNEQFF | TGCGCCAGCCACAGCGGGAACTCCTACAATGAGCAGTTCTTC
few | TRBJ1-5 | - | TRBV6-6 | CASSFAVISNQPQHF | TGTGCCAGCAGTTTTGCAGTGATAAGCAATCAGCCCCAGCATTTT
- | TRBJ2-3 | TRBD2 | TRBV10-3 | CAISVGAGGTDTQYF | TGTGCCATCAGTGTTGGAGCGGGAGGCACAGATACGCAGTATTTT
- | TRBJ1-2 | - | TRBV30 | CAWSVGPSGGAGYTF | TGTGCCTGGAGTGTAGGACCCTCGGGGGGCGCTGGCTACACCTTC
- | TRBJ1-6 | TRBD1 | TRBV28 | CASRRWETGVRNSPLHF | TGTGCCAGCAGGAGATGGGAGACAGGGGTTAGGAATTCACCCCTCCACTTT
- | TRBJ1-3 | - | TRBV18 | CASSPDGKRTVNTIYF | TGTGCCAGCTCACCAGACGGAAAGCGAACGGTAAACACCATATATTTT
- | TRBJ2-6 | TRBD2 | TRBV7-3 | CASSFSGKRSGANVLTF | TGTGCCAGCAGCTTTAGCGGGAAGCGCTCTGGGGCCAACGTCCTGACTTTC
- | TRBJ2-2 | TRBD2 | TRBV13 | CASSSGAGTSGTPNTGELFF | TGTGCCAGCAGCTCGGGGGCCGGGACTAGCGGGACTCCGAACACCGGGGAGCTGTTTTTT
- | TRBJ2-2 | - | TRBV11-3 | CASSLTANTGELFF | TGTGCCAGCAGCTTAACAGCGAACACCGGGGAGCTGTTTTTT
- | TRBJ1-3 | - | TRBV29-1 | CSVETGSGNTIYF | TGCAGCGTTGAAACAGGCTCTGGAAACACCATATATTTT
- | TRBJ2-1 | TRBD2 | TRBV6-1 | CASSDLAGAVVQFF | TGTGCCAGCAGTGATTTAGCGGGAGCGGTAGTGCAGTTCTTC
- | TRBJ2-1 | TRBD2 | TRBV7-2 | CASSSPSGRRNNEQFF | TGTGCCAGCAGCTCGCCTAGCGGGAGAAGGAACAATGAGCAGTTCTTC
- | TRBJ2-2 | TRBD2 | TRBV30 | CAWKRDHANTGELFF | TGTGCCTGGAAGCGGGACCACGCGAACACCGGGGAGCTGTTTTTT
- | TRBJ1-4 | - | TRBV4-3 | CASSQDEGISGEKLFF | TGCGCCAGCAGCCAAGATGAAGGGATATCGGGGGAAAAACTGTTTTTT
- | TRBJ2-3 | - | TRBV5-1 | CASSGDWGDTQYF | TGCGCCAGCAGCGGGGACTGGGGAGATACGCAGTATTTT
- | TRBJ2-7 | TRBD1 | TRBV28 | CASSLWGAGGDEQYF | TGTGCCAGCAGTTTATGGGGCGCAGGGGGTGACGAGCAGTACTTC
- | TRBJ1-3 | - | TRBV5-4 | CASRGSPGNTIYF | TGTGCCAGCCGGGGTTCGCCTGGAAACACCATATATTTT
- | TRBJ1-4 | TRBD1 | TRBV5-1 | CASRTTGQGANEKLFF | TGCGCCAGCAGAACAACCGGACAGGGCGCTAATGAAAAACTGTTTTTT
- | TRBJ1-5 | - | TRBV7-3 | CASSPDSYSPQHF | TGTGCCAGCAGCCCCGACAGTTACTCGCCCCAGCATTTT
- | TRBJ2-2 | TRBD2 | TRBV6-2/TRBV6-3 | CASSYSSLAGNTGELFF | TGTGCCAGCAGTTACTCGAGTCTAGCGGGGAACACCGGGGAGCTGTTTTTT
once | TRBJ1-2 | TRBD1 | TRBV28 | CASSGTAYGYTF | TGTGCCAGCAGTGGGACAGCCTATGGCTACACCTTC
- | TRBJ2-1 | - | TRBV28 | CASSLLSQAQFF | TGTGCCAGCAGTTTATTATCCCAGGCGCAGTTCTTC
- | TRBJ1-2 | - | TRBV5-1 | CASSQGTGNYGYTF | TGCGCCAGCAGCCAAGGGACTGGCAACTATGGCTACACCTTC
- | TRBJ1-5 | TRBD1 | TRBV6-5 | CASSPTGYSNQPQHF | TGTGCCAGCAGCCCGACAGGGTATAGCAATCAGCCCCAGCATTTT
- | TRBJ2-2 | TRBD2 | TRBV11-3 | CASSFGTTNTGELFF | TGTGCCAGCAGCTTTGGGACTACCAACACCGGGGAGCTGTTTTTT
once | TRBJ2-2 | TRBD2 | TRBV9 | CASSSGGMASGELFF | TGTGCCAGCAGCTCGGGAGGGATGGCCTCCGGGGAGCTGTTTTTT
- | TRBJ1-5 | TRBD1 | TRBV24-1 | CATSDPSGTGGNQPQHF | TGTGCCACCAGTGATCCCTCCGGGACAGGGGGCAATCAGCCCCAGCATTTT
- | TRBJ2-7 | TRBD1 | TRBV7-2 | CASSLSGQADYEQYF | TGTGCCAGCAGCTTATCGGGACAGGCCGACTACGAGCAGTACTTC